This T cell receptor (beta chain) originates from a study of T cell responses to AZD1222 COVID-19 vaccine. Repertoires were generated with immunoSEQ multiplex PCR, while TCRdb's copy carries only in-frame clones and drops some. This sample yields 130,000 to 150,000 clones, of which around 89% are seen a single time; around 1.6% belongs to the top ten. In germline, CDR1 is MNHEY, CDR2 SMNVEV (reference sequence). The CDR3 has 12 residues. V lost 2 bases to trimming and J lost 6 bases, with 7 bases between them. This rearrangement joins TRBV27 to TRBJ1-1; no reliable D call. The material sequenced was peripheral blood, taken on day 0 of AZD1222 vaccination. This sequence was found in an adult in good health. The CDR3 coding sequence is TGTGCCAGCAGTTTACTTGGCGCTGAAGCTTTCTTT. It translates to CASSLLGAEAFF.